One and the same sample provided the 11 T cell receptor beta chains below, sequenced in a study of blood T cell repertoires in COVID-19. The method was immunoSEQ multiplex PCR; TCRdb's version includes in-frame clones alone and lacks a portion of them. The sample lists some 200,000 clones, around 86% seen once, with about 6% in the top ten. What was sequenced was peripheral blood. These receptors were collected from a man older than 75 with acute or convalescent COVID-19.

This sequence joins TRBV15 and TRBJ2-3; perhaps TRBD2 as D (6 bases). The V gene's germline CDR1 is LNHNV and CDR2 YYDKDF (reference sequence). The V end lost 6 bases, the J end lost 1 base, and 17 bases lay between the germline ends. CDR3 length: 16 residues. CDR3 DNA sequence: TGTGCCACCAGACGGGGACTGGGGGGTGGCACAGATACGCAGTATTTT. Translating gives CATRRGLGGGTDTQYF.

This clone has only a few counts. The genes are TRBV13 and TRBJ1-4; no clear D gene. Germline assignment: CDR1 PRHDT and CDR2 FYEKMQ (reference sequence). The CDR3 length is 14 residues. With 0 bases removed from V and 8 bases from J, the gap between germline ends came to 10 bases. CDR3 sequence: CASSLGLEAEKLFF. The CDR3 bases are TGTGCCAGCAGCTTAGGCCTAGAGGCAGAAAAACTGTTTTTT.

This clone was counted only a few times. The chain couples TRBV2 to TRBJ1-1; 8 positions agree with TRBD1. The CDR3 is 13 residues long. Germline CDR1 SNHLY, CDR2 FYNNEI. V was pared by 2 bases and J by 9 bases, with 5 bases of the junction left unmatched. In DNA, the CDR3 is TGTGCCAGCAGTGAACGACAGGGGAATAAAGCTTTCTTT. Translating gives CASSERQGNKAFF.

This clone was recorded once. V and J are TRBV14 and TRBJ1-1; 7 bases are shared with TRBD1. This CDR3 contains 15 residues. Germline V gene sequence: CDR1 SGHDN, CDR2 FVKESK. The V gene end was trimmed by 3 bases and the J gene end by 6 bases; junction bases not matched to a gene: 10. This CDR3 is CASSHQRQGVSEAFF. CDR3 bases: TGTGCCAGCAGCCATCAAAGGCAGGGGGTTTCTGAAGCTTTCTTT.

The chain employs TRBV30 and TRBJ2-2; 7 bases map to TRBD1. The CDR3 totals 15 residues. In germline, CDR1 is GTSNPN, CDR2 SVGIG (reference sequence). J gave up 1 base and V 4 bases, and 6 bases lay outside the gene matches. The CDR3 DNA follows: TGTGCCTGGACCTCCGGGACAGTGAACACCGGGGAGCTGTTTTTT. Translation gives CAWTSGTVNTGELFF.

V usage is TRBV27 and J usage is TRBJ2-3, with TRBD2 matching 9 bases. Germline assignment: CDR1 MNHEY and CDR2 SMNVEV (reference sequence). J was trimmed by 1 base and V by 5 bases; bases with no gene match: 7. This CDR3 comprises 16 residues. The CDR3 reads CASSAIVAGGTDTQYF. As DNA, the CDR3 is TGTGCCAGCAGTGCTATAGTAGCGGGAGGCACAGATACGCAGTATTTT.

V is TRBV7-2 and J is TRBJ1-1; 7 nucleotides match TRBD1. The CDR3 covers 14 residues. CDR1 and CDR2 (germline): SGHTA, FQGNSA. V gave up 5 bases and J gave up 6 bases; unmatched junction bases: 9. The CDR3: CASSRDSAGAEAFF. DNA for the CDR3: TGTGCCAGCAGCAGGGACAGTGCGGGCGCTGAAGCTTTCTTT.

The CDR3 spells CASSPPSGTGGPGQETQYF. The CDR3 DNA is TGTGCCAGCAGCCCTCCATCCGGGACAGGGGGCCCGGGACAAGAGACCCAGTACTTC. V usage is TRBV6-2 or TRBV6-3 and J usage is TRBJ2-5; 12 bases are a match to TRBD1. The CDR3 length is 19 residues. In germline, CDR1 is MNHEY, CDR2 SVGEGT. The junction had 16 bases not matched to a gene; V was cut back by 6 bases and J by 2 bases.

J is TRBJ1-6 and V is TRBV15, with TRBD1 identical over 9 bases. V shed 6 bases and J 9 bases; nucleotides not matched to a gene: 15. Germline assignment: CDR1 LNHNV and CDR2 YYDKDF (reference sequence). This CDR3 has 17 amino acids. The CDR3 DNA sequence: TGTGCCACCAGAGACGGGACAGGGAGGATTCACGGTTCACCCCTCCACTTT. It translates to CATRDGTGRIHGSPLHF.

The rearrangement links TRBV20-1 to TRBJ1-2; 8 bases agree with TRBD1. The CDR3 is 11 amino acids. In germline, CDR1 is DFQATT, CDR2 SNEGSKA (reference sequence). CDR3 sequence (DNA): TGCAGCTTGGACAGGGTGTTCGGCTACACCTTC. Translating it yields CSLDRVFGYTF.

The J gene is TRBJ2-1, the V gene TRBV24-1, with 9 bases matching TRBD1. The CDR3 runs 14 residues. Germline V gene lookup returns CDR1 KGHDR and CDR2 SFDVKD. The junction had 7 bases not matched to a gene; V was cut back by 4 bases and J by 10 bases. Here the CDR3 DNA reads TGTGCCACCAGTGACCCGGGACAGGGCCGCGAGCAGTTCTTC. This sequence encodes CATSDPGQGREQFF.